The source of this T cell receptor beta chain is a study of post-analysis software for immune sequencing data. Study observations and caveats: TRBV5-6, TRBV5-1 and TRBV20-1 were among roughly 5 TRBV segments more frequent in patients than controls. Significantly decreased normalized Chao1 diversity was recorded for multiple sclerosis patients relative to controls.

TCR beta libraries were prepared from cDNA with unique molecular identifiers. TCRdb called the PCR reads again in MiXCR, with one record for every CDR3 protein. The table shows hundreds of thousands of distinct CDR3 sequences, with about 27% occurring only once. In its sample, this clonotype was seen a few times. Its antigen is not identified. Per the germline V gene, CDR1 is LGHNA and CDR2 is YNFKEQ. V trimming: 4 bases; J trimming: 2 bases; junction bases outside the gene matches: 8. CDR3 size: 16 residues. The clonotype comes from a girl between 10 and 17 years old with multiple sclerosis. The rearrangement links TRBV4-2 to TRBJ2-1; 7 bases are shared with TRBD2. The sequencing input was blood. CDR3 coding DNA: TGTGCCAGCAGCCTCGGAGGGGCGGGGGCCTACAATGAGCAGTTCTTC. Encoded protein: CASSLGGAGAYNEQFF.